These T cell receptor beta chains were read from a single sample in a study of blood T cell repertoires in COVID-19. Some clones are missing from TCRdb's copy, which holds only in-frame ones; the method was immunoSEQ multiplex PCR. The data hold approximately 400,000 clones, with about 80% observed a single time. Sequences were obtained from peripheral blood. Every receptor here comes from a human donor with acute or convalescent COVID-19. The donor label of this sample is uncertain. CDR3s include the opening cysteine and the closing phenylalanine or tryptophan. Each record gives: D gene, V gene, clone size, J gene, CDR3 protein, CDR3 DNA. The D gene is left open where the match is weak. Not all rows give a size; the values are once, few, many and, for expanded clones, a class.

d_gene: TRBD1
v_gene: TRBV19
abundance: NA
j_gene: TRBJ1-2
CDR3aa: CASRLDRGRGYGYTF
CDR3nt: TGTGCCAGTAGGCTAGACAGGGGGCGCGGCTATGGCTACACCTTC

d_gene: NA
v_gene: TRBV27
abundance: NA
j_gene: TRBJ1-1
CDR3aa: CASSLQGRLSEAFF
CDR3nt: TGTGCCAGCAGTTTACAAGGGAGGCTAAGTGAAGCTTTCTTT

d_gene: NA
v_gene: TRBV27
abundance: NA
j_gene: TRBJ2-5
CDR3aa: CASSKEGGTLTETQYF
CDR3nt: TGTGCCAGCAGTAAAGAAGGAGGCACCTTGACGGAGACCCAGTACTTC

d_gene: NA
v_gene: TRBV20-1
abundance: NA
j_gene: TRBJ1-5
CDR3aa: CSASRGTLSVSNQPQHF
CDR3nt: TGCAGTGCTAGTAGGGGGACGCTTTCTGTAAGCAATCAGCCCCAGCATTTT

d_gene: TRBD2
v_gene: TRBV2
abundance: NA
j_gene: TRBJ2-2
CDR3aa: CASSLASLGTGELFF
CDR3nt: TGTGCCAGCTCACTAGCGTCTCTCGGCACCGGGGAGCTGTTTTTT

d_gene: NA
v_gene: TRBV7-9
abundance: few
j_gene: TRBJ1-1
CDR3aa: CASSLGAGGQDEAFF
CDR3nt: TGTGCCAGCAGCTTAGGGGCCGGCGGGCAAGATGAAGCTTTCTTT

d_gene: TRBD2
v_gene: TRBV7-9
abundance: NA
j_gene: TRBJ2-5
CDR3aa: CASSPALSGRETQYF
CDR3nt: TGTGCCAGCAGCCCCGCCCTTAGCGGGAGAGAGACCCAGTACTTC

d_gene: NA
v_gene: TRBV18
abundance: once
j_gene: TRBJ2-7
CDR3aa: CASSPLEDEQYF
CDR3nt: TGTGCCAGCTCACCACTGGAGGACGAGCAGTACTTC

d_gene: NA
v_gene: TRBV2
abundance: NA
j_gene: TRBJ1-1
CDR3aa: CAIPVRVNTEAFF
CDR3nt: TGTGCCATACCCGTCAGGGTGAACACTGAAGCTTTCTTT

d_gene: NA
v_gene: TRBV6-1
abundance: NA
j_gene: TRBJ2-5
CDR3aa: CASSEQGYGTQYF
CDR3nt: TGTGCCAGCAGTGAACAGGGTTACGGGACCCAGTACTTC

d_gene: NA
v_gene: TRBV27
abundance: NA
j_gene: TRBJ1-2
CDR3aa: CASSPLSGYGYTF
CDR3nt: TGTGCCAGCAGCCCCCTAAGCGGCTATGGCTACACCTTC

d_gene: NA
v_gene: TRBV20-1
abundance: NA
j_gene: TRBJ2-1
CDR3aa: CSARPGREQFF
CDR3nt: TGCAGTGCTAGGCCGGGGAGGGAGCAGTTCTTC

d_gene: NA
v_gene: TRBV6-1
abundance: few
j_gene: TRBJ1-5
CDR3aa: CASSEGQQALERNQPQHF
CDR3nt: TGTGCCAGCAGTGAAGGCCAACAGGCCCTCGAGCGAAATCAGCCCCAGCATTTT

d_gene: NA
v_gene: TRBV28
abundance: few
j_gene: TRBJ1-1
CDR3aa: CASSLGSSGLAEAFF
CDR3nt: TGTGCCAGCAGTTTAGGGTCGTCGGGTCTCGCTGAAGCTTTCTTT

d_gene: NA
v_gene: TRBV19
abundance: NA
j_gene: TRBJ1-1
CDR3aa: CASTWGDNTEAFF
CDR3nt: TGTGCCAGTACCTGGGGGGATAACACTGAAGCTTTCTTT

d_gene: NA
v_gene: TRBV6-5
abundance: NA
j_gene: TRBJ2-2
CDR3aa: CASSYGRTNTGELFF
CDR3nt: TGTGCCAGCAGTTACGGGAGAACTAACACCGGGGAGCTGTTTTTT

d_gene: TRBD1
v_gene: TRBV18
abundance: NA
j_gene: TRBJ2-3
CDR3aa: CASSPDRVDTQYF
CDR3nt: TGTGCCAGCTCACCTGACAGGGTTGATACGCAGTATTTT

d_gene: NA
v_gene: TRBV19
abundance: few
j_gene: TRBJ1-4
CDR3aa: CASSSRGKGEKLFF
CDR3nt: TGTGCCAGTAGCAGCAGGGGAAAGGGTGAAAAACTGTTTTTT

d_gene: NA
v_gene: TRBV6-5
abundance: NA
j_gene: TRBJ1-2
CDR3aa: CASNLGTSYGYTF
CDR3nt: TGTGCCAGCAACCTAGGGACATCCTATGGCTACACCTTC

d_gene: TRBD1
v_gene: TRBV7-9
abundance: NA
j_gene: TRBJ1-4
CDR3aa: CASSLPGQGGKLFF
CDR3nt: TGTGCCAGCAGCTTACCAGGACAGGGGGGAAAACTGTTTTTT

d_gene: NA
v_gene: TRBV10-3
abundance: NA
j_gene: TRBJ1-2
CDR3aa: CAISDSGKGQGYGYTF
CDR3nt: TGTGCCATCAGTGACTCTGGGAAGGGCCAGGGCTATGGCTACACCTTC

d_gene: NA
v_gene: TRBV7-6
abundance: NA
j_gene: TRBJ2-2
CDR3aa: CASSLVRGNTGELFF
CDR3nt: TGTGCCAGCAGCTTAGTGCGCGGGAACACCGGGGAGCTGTTTTTT

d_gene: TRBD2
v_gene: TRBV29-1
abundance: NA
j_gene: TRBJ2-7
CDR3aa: CSVAPRLAGESYEQYF
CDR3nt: TGCAGCGTTGCTCCAAGACTAGCGGGAGAGTCTTACGAGCAGTACTTC

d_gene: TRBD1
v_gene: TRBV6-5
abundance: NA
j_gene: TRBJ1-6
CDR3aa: CASSYVGGQGGSPLHF
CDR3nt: TGTGCCAGCAGTTACGTGGGAGGACAGGGCGGATCACCCCTCCACTTT

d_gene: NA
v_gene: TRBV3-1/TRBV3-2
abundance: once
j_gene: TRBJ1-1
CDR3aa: CASSLPGTEAFF
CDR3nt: TGTGCCAGCAGCCTACCAGGAACTGAAGCTTTCTTT

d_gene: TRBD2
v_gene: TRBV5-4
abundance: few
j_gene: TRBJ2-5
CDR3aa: CASSFLRGTSAGETQYF
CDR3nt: TGTGCCAGCAGCTTTTTGAGGGGGACTAGCGCGGGAGAGACCCAGTACTTC

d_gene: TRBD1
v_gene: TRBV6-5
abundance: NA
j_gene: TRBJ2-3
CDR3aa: CASSSGGITDTQYF
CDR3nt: TGTGCCAGCAGCTCAGGGGGCATCACAGATACGCAGTATTTT